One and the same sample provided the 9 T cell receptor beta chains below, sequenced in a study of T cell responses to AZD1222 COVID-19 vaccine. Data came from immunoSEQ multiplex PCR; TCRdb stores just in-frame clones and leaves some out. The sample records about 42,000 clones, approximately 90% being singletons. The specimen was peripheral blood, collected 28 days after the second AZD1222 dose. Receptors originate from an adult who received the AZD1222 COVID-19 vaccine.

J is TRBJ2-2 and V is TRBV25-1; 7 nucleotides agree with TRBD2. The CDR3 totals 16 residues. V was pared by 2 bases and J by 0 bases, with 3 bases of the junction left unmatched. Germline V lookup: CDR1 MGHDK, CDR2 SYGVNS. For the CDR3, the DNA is TGTGCCAGCAGTGAAACTAGCGCAGCGAACACCGGGGAGCTGTTTTTT. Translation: CASSETSAANTGELFF.

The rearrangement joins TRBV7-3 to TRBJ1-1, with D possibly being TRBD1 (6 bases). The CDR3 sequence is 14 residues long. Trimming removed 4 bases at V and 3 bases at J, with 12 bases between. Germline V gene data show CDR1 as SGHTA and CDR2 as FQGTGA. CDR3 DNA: TGTGCCAGCAGCTCGGCAGGGGACTACACTGAAGCTTTCTTT. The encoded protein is CASSSAGDYTEAFF. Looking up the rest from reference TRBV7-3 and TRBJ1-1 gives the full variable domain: GAGVSQTPSNKVTEKGKYVELRCDPISGHTALYWYRQSLGQGPEFLIYFQGTGAADDSGLPNDRFFAVRPEGSVSTLKIQRTERGDSAVYLCASSSAGDYTEAFFGQGTRLTVV.

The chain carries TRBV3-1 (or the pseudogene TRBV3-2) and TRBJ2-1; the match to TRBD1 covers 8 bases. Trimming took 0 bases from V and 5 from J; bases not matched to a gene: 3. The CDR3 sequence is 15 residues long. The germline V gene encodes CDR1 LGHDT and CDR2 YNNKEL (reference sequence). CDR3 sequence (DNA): TGTGCCAGCAGCCAAGACCAGGGGGCGCACAATGAGCAGTTCTTC. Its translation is CASSQDQGAHNEQFF.

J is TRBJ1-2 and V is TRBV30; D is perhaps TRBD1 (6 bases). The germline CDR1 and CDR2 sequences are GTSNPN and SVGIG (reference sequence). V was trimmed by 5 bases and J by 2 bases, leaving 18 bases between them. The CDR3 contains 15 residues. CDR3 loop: CAWREVKTGNYGYTF. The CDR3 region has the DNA TGTGCCTGGCGTGAAGTAAAAACAGGGAACTATGGCTACACCTTC.

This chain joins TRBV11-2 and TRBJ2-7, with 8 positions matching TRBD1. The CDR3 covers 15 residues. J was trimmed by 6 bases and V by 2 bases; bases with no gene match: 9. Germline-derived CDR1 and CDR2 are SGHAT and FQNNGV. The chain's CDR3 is CASSLSDSGGVEQYF. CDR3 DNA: TGTGCCAGCAGCTTATCGGATTCAGGGGGCGTCGAGCAGTACTTC.

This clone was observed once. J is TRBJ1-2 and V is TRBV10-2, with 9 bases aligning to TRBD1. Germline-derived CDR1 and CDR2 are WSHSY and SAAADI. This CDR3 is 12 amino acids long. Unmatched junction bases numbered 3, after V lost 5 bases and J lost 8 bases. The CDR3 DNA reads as TGCGCCAGCAGTAGGACAGGGGAGGGCTACACCTTC. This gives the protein CASSRTGEGYTF.

This CDR3 reads CASSLQPPTGANTGELFF. The CDR3 nucleotides read TGCGCCAGCAGCCTCCAACCTCCGACAGGGGCGAACACCGGGGAGCTGTTTTTT. The rearrangement uses TRBV4-1 and TRBJ2-2; 8 bases line up with TRBD1. J gave up 0 bases and V 4 bases, and 10 bases lay outside the gene matches. CDR1 MGHRA and CDR2 YSYEKL come from the germline V gene. This CDR3 has 18 amino acids.

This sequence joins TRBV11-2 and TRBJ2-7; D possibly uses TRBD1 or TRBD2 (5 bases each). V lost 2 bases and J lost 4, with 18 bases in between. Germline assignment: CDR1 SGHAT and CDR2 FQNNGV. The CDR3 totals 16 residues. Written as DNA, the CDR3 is TGTGCCAGCAGCTTAAAGGTAGAGGGGCCCACATACGAGCAGTACTTC. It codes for CASSLKVEGPTYEQYF. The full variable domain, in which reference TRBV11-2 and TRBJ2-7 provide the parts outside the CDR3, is EAGVAQSPRYKIIEKRQSVAFWCNPISGHATLYWYQQILGQGPKLLIQFQNNGVVDDSQLPKDRFSAERLKGVDSTLKIQPAKLEDSAVYLCASSLKVEGPTYEQYFGPGTRLTVT.

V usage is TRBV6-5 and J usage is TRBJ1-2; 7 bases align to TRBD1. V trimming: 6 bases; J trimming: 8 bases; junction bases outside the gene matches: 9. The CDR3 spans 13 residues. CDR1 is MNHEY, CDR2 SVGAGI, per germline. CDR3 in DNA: TGTGCCAGCAGGACAACAGGGGCGAGGGGCTACACCTTC. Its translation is CASRTTGARGYTF.